This is a list of T cell receptor beta chains from one sample in a study of Ad26.COV2.S vaccination and SARS-CoV-2 variants. Assay used: immunoSEQ multiplex PCR; TCRdb lists only in-frame clones, some missing. The sample carries around 450,000 clones, about 90% recorded once. Sequencing was performed on peripheral blood, taken in a trial of Ad26.COV2.S vaccine versus placebo. These receptors all stem from a person between 18 and 59 years old who received the Ad26.COV2.S COVID-19 vaccine or a placebo. Each CDR3 is given with its conserved first and last residue. The D gene is left open where the match is weak. The listing skips clone size in some rows; elsewhere it reads once, few, many or a size class.

v_call	j_call	clone_size	d_call	cdr3_nt	cdr3_aa
TRBV5-1	TRBJ2-7	.	TRBD2	TGCGCCAGCAGCTCGGGACTAGCGGCGGGGTTGGGGGAGCAGTACTTC	CASSSGLAAGLGEQYF
TRBV4-1	TRBJ2-3	.	.	TGCGCCAGCAGCCAAATCCTCCTCACAGATACGCAGTATTTT	CASSQILLTDTQYF
TRBV5-6	TRBJ2-5	.	TRBD2	TGTGCCAGCAGCCAAACGGGACTAGCGTTACAAGAGACCCAGTACTTC	CASSQTGLALQETQYF
TRBV6-7	TRBJ1-1	.	.	TGTGCCAGCAGTTACCGGACATACACTGAAGCTTTCTTT	CASSYRTYTEAFF
TRBV11-1	TRBJ2-5	.	.	TGTGCCAGCAGCCACTCGGAGGAGACCCAGTACTTC	CASSHSEETQYF
TRBV2	TRBJ2-1	.	.	TGTGCCAGCAGTGATTTTGGCAGCTACAATGAGCAGTTCTTC	CASSDFGSYNEQFF
TRBV7-8	TRBJ2-2	once	.	TGTGCCAGCAGCCCTACTATCAACACCGGGGAGCTGTTTTTT	CASSPTINTGELFF
TRBV19	TRBJ2-2	.	.	TGTGCCAGTGGAGGCCCACCAACGAACACCGGGGAGCTGTTTTTT	CASGGPPTNTGELFF
TRBV9	TRBJ1-6	.	.	TGTGCCAGCAGCGTAGGGCACGGCAGGGACGGCTCACCCCTCCACTTT	CASSVGHGRDGSPLHF
TRBV5-5	TRBJ2-3	.	.	TGTGCCAGCAGCGAGTGGGGTAGCACAGATACGCAGTATTTT	CASSEWGSTDTQYF
TRBV10-3	TRBJ2-1	.	.	TGTGCCACCTCAGGACTTTCCAACGAGAGCTCCTACAATGAGCAGTTCTTC	CATSGLSNESSYNEQFF
TRBV4-2	TRBJ2-7	.	.	TGTGCCAGCAGCCAAGTTTCAGGTACAACCTACGAGCAGTACTTC	CASSQVSGTTYEQYF
TRBV18	TRBJ2-2	.	TRBD1	TGTGCCAGCCGGCGGACAGGGGGTAACGGGGAGCTGTTTTTT	CASRRTGGNGELFF
TRBV4-1	TRBJ1-2	.	.	TGCGCCAGCAGCCTCACAGGTGACTATGGCTACACCTTC	CASSLTGDYGYTF
TRBV6-6	TRBJ2-7	once	TRBD1	TGTGCCAGCAGTTACCCGGGACAGGCCGACTACGAGCAGTACTTC	CASSYPGQADYEQYF
TRBV6-5	TRBJ1-5	.	.	TGTGCCAGCAGTTCACTCCGGGGGAATCAGCCCCAGCATTTT	CASSSLRGNQPQHF
TRBV28	TRBJ1-4	.	.	TGTGCCAGCAGGAAGTCAGGACAGACTAATGAAAAACTGTTTTTT	CASRKSGQTNEKLFF
TRBV30	TRBJ2-2	.	.	TGTGCCTGGACTCCGACAAACACCGGGGAGCTGTTTTTT	CAWTPTNTGELFF
TRBV6-4	TRBJ2-1	.	TRBD2	TGTGCCAGCAGTGACTCGCCGGGACTAGGAACCTACAATGAGCAGTTCTTC	CASSDSPGLGTYNEQFF
TRBV27	TRBJ2-7	.	.	TGTGCCAGCAGTCCCCAGGGAATCCTTTACGAGCAGTACTTC	CASSPQGILYEQYF
TRBV7-9	TRBJ2-3	few	TRBD1	TGTGCCAGCAGCCTGTCGACAGGGATCACAGATACGCAGTATTTT	CASSLSTGITDTQYF
TRBV15	TRBJ1-4	.	.	TGTGCCACCAGCAGACGGGGCGAAAAACTGTTTTTT	CATSRRGEKLFF
TRBV5-4	TRBJ2-5	.	.	TGTGCCAGCAGCTGGAGCAGGGGCCAAGAGACCCAGTACTTC	CASSWSRGQETQYF
TRBV24-1	TRBJ2-1	few	TRBD1	TGTGCCACCAGTGACCCCGACAGGGGGCTACACTACAATGAGCAGTTCTTC	CATSDPDRGLHYNEQFF
TRBV19	TRBJ1-5	.	TRBD1	TGTGCCAGTAGCAACGGGACAGGGGGCCGGCAAAGGCCCCAGCATTTT	CASSNGTGGRQRPQHF
TRBV5-4	TRBJ2-1	.	.	TGTGCCAGCAGCCGAGGGGGAGAGGCAGGGAATGAGCAGTTCTTC	CASSRGGEAGNEQFF
TRBV7-9	TRBJ1-5	.	TRBD1	TGTGCCAGCAGCTTCCGTGGACAGGGAGATAGCAATCAGCCCCAGCATTTT	CASSFRGQGDSNQPQHF
TRBV7-2	TRBJ2-2	.	.	TGTGCCAGCAGCTTAAGCCCAACCGGGGAGCTGTTTTTT	CASSLSPTGELFF
TRBV11-2	TRBJ2-7	once	.	TGTGCCAGCAGCTTAGCAGGGGCCTACGAGCAGTACTTC	CASSLAGAYEQYF
TRBV4-2	TRBJ2-7	.	.	TGTGCCAGCAGCCAAGTTCTAGGGGTGGAGACATACGAGCAGTACTTC	CASSQVLGVETYEQYF
TRBV7-9	TRBJ2-7	.	TRBD2	TGTGCCAGCAGCCCGACGGGGGGAATAAGCTACGAGCAGTACTTC	CASSPTGGISYEQYF
TRBV28	TRBJ1-4	.	.	TGTGCCAGCGGTAATGAAAAACTGTTTTTT	CASGNEKLFF
TRBV24-1	TRBJ2-2	.	.	TGTGCCACCAGTCCGGTAACCGGGGAGCTGTTTTTT	CATSPVTGELFF
TRBV14	TRBJ1-2	.	.	TGTGCCAGCAGCCAAGACCTGACTTCTTTC	CASSQDLTSF
TRBV10-3	TRBJ1-6	once	.	TGTGCCATCAGTGAGTCGGGGGCCTCACCCCTCCACTTT	CAISESGASPLHF
TRBV28	TRBJ2-3	.	TRBD2	TGTGCCAGCAGACAGCGGGACCCGAGCAGCACAGATACGCAGTATTTT	CASRQRDPSSTDTQYF
TRBV4-1	TRBJ2-6	.	.	TGCGCCAGCGGTAGGTCTGGGGCCAACGTCCTGACTTTC	CASGRSGANVLTF
TRBV2	TRBJ2-7	once	TRBD2	TGTGCCAGCCCAGGGGTAGCGGGAGTGGACGAGCAGTACTTC	CASPGVAGVDEQYF
TRBV19	TRBJ2-5	.	TRBD1	TGTGCCAGTTCGACAGGGATCCAAGAGACCCAGTACTTC	CASSTGIQETQYF
TRBV7-6	TRBJ2-7	.	TRBD2	TGTGCCAGCAGCGGCTCAGGACTAGCGGGCTACTACTCCTACGAGCAGTACTTC	CASSGSGLAGYYSYEQYF
TRBV6-2/TRBV6-3	TRBJ2-7	.	TRBD1	TGTGCCAGCAGTTTCGGACAGGGCTCCTACGAGCAGTACTTC	CASSFGQGSYEQYF
TRBV2	TRBJ2-3	.	.	TGTGCCAGCAGTGACCTACGGTGGGATACGCAGTATTTT	CASSDLRWDTQYF
TRBV27	TRBJ2-4	.	.	TGTGCCAGCAGCGGAACCGGGACCGCCAAAAACATTCAGTACTTC	CASSGTGTAKNIQYF
TRBV7-9	TRBJ2-3	.	.	TGTGCCAGCAGCAACCCGGGTAGGGTCACAGATACGCAGTATTTT	CASSNPGRVTDTQYF
TRBV3-1/TRBV3-2	TRBJ2-5	.	.	TGTGCCAGCAGCCAAGGGGAAGAGACCCAGTACTTC	CASSQGEETQYF
TRBV10-3	TRBJ2-2	.	TRBD1	TGTGCCATCAGTGACCCGGACAGGGTGGCCACCGGGGAGCTGTTTTTT	CAISDPDRVATGELFF
TRBV28	TRBJ2-2	once	TRBD1	TGTGCCAGCAGTACCAGGACAGGGGGCTTCACCGGGGAGCTGTTTTTT	CASSTRTGGFTGELFF
TRBV7-9	TRBJ2-3	.	.	TGTGCCAGCAGCTTCCGTAACGCGGAACCTCCCACAGATACGCAGTATTTT	CASSFRNAEPPTDTQYF
TRBV27	TRBJ2-5	.	.	TGTGCCAGCAGTCCCAGGCCGGCGAGGCAAGAGACCCAGTACTTC	CASSPRPARQETQYF
TRBV6-1	TRBJ2-2	.	TRBD2	TGTGCCAGCAGTGAAGCCTCCACCCCCGGGAGGGCAAACACCGGGGAGCTGTTTTTT	CASSEASTPGRANTGELFF
TRBV19	TRBJ2-7	.	.	TGTGCCAGTAGTAGAGGTAGCTCCTACGAGCAGTACTTC	CASSRGSSYEQYF
TRBV27	TRBJ1-2	.	TRBD1	TGTGCCAGCAGTCCCCGGGACAGGGGGACCGGTGGCTACACCTTC	CASSPRDRGTGGYTF
TRBV19	TRBJ2-7	once	.	TGTGCCAGTAGTATCGGCGCGCCGAGCTCCTACGAGCAGTACTTC	CASSIGAPSSYEQYF
TRBV27	TRBJ2-1	.	TRBD1	TGTGCCAGCAGTTCACAGGGGGCGCATGAGCAGTTCTTC	CASSSQGAHEQFF
TRBV7-2	TRBJ2-2	.	TRBD1	TGTGCCAGCGGCGCAAGGGCAGGGGGCATCAGGGAGCTGTTTTTT	CASGARAGGIRELFF